This T cell receptor beta chain was documented in a study of T cell repertoires in cytomegalovirus infection. Study-level information: Through public TCR beta signatures, both CMV infection and matching HLA type were indicated.

Concerning this clonotype: Its matching antigen is unknown.

TCRdb reanalysed the reads using MiXCR and keeps one entry per CDR3 protein. The data contain about 890,000 distinct CDR3 sequences, approximately 32% of them seen just once; the ten biggest clones take up around an eighth. Germline-derived CDR1 and CDR2 are SGHVS and FNYEAQ. Deletions cut 1 base from V and 2 bases from J, with 12 bases between. The CDR3 has 15 residues. This chain connects TRBV7-6 to TRBJ2-7; D not resolved. This material consisted of cultured CD8+ T cells from PBMCs, taken from culture after CMV antigen stimulation. The origin of this receptor is a human donor in good health (CMV status not recorded). Some clones in this sample may be carry-over from other donors' samples. The CDR3 DNA sequence: TGTGCCAGCAGCTTAGAATTAACAGCCGCCTACGAGCAGTACTTC. It translates to CASSLELTAAYEQYF.